This T cell receptor (beta chain) is drawn from a study of Graves' ophthalmopathy and Graves' hyperthyroidism. Overall study context: Peripheral blood sampling occurred at initial diagnosis, before any treatment.

Diagnosis used clinical symptoms, serum thyroxine, TRAb, thyroid ultrasound and orbital computed tomography. Notes on the study in general: With over 85% sensitivity and about 83% specificity, a 13-signature model separated ophthalmopathy from stable hyperthyroidism.

The CDR3 is 17 amino acids. CDR1 is MDHEN, CDR2 SYDVKM, per germline. The ends lost 1 base at V and 2 bases at J; junction bases unmatched: 10. This clonotype occurred many times. Its specificity is not known. RNA transcripts provided the template for amplifying TCR beta CDR3 regions. Investigators did first-round RT-PCR with HTBI primers, then second-round multiplex PCR. TCRdb passed the multiplex PCR reads through MiXCR, listing each CDR3 protein once. Of under 350,000 distinct CDR3 sequences in the sample, 17% were seen once. The rearrangement uses TRBV28 and TRBJ1-2, with 7 bases fitting TRBD1. This TCR was sampled from an adult man with Graves' ophthalmopathy. The sample was peripheral blood. The CDR3 sequence: CASSLLQGGSSNYGYTF. The CDR3 DNA sequence: TGTGCCAGCAGTTTATTGCAGGGGGGTTCTTCAAACTATGGCTACACCTTC.